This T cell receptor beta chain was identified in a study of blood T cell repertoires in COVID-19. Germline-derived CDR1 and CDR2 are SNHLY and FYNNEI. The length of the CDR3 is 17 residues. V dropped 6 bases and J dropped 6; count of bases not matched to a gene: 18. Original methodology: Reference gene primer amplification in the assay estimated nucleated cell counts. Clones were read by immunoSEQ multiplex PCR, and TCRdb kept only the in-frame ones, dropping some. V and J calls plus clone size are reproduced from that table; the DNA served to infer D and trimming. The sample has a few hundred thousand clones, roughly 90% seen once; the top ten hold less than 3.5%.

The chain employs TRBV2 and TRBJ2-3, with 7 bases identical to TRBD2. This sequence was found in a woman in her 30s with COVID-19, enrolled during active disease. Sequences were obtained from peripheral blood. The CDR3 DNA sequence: TGTGCCAGCAGCCTGGGTTTATCGGGAGGAGCCTCGGATACGCAGTATTTT. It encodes CASSLGLSGGASDTQYF.